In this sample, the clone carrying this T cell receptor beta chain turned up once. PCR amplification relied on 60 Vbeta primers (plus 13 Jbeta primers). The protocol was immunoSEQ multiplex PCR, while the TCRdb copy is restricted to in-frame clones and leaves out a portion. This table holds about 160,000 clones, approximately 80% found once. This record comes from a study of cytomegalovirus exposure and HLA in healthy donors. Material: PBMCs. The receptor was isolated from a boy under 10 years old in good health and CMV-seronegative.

Written as DNA, the CDR3 is TGTGCCAGCAGCGTAGAACAGGGCCAGGGCTACACCTTC. This codes for CASSVEQGQGYTF. The chain is built from TRBV9 and TRBJ1-2; perhaps TRBD1 as D (6 bases). This CDR3 region has 13 residues. Germline V gene lookup returns CDR1 SGDLS and CDR2 YYNGEE. V was trimmed by 0 bases and J by 8 bases, leaving 11 bases between them.